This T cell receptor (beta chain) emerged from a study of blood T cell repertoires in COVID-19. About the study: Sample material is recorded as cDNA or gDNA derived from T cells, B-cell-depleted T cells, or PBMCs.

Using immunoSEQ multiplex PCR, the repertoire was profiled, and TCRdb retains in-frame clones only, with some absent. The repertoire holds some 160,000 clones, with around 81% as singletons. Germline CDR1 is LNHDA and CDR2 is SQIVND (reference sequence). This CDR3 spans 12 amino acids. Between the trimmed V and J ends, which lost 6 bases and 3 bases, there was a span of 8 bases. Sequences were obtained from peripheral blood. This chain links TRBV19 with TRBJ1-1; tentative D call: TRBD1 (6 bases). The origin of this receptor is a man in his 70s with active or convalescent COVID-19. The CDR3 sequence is CASSTGYTEAFF. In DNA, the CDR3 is TGTGCCAGTAGCACAGGGTACACTGAAGCTTTCTTT.